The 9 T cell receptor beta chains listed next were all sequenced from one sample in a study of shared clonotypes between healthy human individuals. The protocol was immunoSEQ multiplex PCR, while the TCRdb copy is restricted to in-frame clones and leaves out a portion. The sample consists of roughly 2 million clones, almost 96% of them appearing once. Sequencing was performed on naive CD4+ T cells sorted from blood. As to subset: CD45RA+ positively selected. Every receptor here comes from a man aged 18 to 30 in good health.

The DNA for the CDR3 is TGTGCCAGCAGTGATCTAAATCAGCCCCAGCATTTT. This translates into CASSDLNQPQHF. The V gene is TRBV6-1, the J gene TRBJ1-5; D is ambiguous. The germline V gene encodes CDR1 MNHNS and CDR2 SASEGT. CDR3 length: 12 amino acids. Deletions cut 3 bases from V and 4 bases from J, with 4 bases between.

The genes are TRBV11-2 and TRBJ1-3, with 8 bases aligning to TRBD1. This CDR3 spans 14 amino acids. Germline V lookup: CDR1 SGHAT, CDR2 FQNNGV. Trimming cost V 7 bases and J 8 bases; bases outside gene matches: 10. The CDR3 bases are TGTGCCAGCACCCCATTGACAGGGGCGGACACCATATATTTT. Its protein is CASTPLTGADTIYF.

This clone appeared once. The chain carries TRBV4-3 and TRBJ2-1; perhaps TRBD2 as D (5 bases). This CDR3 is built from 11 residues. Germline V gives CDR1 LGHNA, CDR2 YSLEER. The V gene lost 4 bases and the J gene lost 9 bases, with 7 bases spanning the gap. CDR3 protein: CASSLAGEQFF. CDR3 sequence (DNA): TGCGCCAGCAGCCTTGCGGGTGAGCAGTTCTTC.

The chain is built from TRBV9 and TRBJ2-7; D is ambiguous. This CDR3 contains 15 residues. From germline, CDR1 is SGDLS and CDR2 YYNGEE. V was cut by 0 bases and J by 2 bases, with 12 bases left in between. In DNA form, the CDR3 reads TGTGCCAGCAGCGTAGGGGCAGAACGAGCCTACGAGCAGTACTTC. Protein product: CASSVGAERAYEQYF.

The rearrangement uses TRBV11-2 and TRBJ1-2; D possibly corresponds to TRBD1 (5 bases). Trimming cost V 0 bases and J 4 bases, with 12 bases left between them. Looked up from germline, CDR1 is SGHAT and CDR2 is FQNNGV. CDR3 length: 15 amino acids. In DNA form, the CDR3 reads TGTGCCAGCAGCTTAGATTTCGGGACCGCCTATGGCTACACCTTC. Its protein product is CASSLDFGTAYGYTF.

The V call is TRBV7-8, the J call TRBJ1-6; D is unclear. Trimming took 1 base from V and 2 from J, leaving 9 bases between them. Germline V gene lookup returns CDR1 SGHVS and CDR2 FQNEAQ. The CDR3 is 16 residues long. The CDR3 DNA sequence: TGTGCCAGCAGCTTAGACGCAGGCCCCTATAATTCACCCCTCCACTTT. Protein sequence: CASSLDAGPYNSPLHF.

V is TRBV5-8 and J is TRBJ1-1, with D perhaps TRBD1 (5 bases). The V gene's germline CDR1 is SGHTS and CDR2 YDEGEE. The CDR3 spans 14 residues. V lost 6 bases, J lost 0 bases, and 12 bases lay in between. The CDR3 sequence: CASIPGLMNTEAFF. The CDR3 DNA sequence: TGTGCCAGCATCCCAGGGCTCATGAACACTGAAGCTTTCTTT.

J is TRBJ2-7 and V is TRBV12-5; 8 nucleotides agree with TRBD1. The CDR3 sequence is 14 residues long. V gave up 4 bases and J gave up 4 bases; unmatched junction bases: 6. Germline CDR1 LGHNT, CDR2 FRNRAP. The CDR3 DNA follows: TGTGCTAGTGGTTCGTCAGGGGGCATATACGAGCAGTACTTC. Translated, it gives CASGSSGGIYEQYF. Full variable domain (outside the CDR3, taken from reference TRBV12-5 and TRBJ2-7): DARVTQTPRHKVTEMGQEVTMRCQPILGHNTVFWYRQTMMQGLELLAYFRNRAPLDDSGMPKDRFSAEMPDATLATLKIQPSEPRDSAVYFCASGSSGGIYEQYFGPGTRLTVT.

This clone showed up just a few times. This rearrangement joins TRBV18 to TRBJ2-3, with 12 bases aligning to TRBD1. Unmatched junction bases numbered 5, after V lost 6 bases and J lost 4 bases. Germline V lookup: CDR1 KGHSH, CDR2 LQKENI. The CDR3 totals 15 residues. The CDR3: CASSPGTGGPDTQYF. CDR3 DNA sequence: TGTGCCAGCTCCCCCGGGACAGGGGGCCCAGATACGCAGTATTTT.